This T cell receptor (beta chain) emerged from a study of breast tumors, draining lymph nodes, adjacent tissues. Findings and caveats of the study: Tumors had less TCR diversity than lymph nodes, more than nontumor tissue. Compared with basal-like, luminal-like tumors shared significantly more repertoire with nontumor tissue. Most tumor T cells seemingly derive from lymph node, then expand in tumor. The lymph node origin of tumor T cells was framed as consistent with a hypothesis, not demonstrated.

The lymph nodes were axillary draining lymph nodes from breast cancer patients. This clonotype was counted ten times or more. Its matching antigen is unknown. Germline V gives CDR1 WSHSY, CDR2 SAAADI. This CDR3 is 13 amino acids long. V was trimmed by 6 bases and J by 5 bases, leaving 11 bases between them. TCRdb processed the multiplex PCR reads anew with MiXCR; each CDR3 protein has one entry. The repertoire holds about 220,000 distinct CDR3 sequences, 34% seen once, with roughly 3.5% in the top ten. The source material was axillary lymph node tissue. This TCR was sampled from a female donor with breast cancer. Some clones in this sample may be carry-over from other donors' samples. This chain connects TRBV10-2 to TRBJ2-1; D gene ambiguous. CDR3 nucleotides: TGCGCCAGCAGCGGACCACCACACAATGAGCAGTTCTTC. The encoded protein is CASSGPPHNEQFF.